The 27 T cell receptor beta chains reported below all come from one sample, sequenced in a study of shared clonotypes between healthy human individuals. Profiling relied on immunoSEQ multiplex PCR, and the TCRdb table lists in-frame clones only, not all of them. The repertoire has hundreds of thousands of clones, roughly 73% of them found once; the top ten carry around 1.8%. Sequencing used memory CD4+ T cells sorted from blood. Subset of the sample: CD45RA-negative fraction. Source of these receptors: a woman aged 25-40 years in good health.

The gene calls are TRBV28 and TRBJ2-7; D may match TRBD1 or TRBD2 (5 bases each). Germline values: CDR1 MDHEN, CDR2 SYDVKM. The V gene lost 5 bases and the J gene lost 5 bases, with 16 bases spanning the gap. The CDR3 contains 14 residues. For the CDR3, the DNA is TGTGCCAGCAGTACAGAGCCGGGGCCCAACGAGCAGTACTTC. It translates to CASSTEPGPNEQYF.

The chain links TRBV28 to TRBJ1-5; TRBD1 is a possible D gene (5 bases). The V and J ends lost 3 bases and 6 bases respectively, with 15 bases between them. Looked up from germline, CDR1 is MDHEN and CDR2 is SYDVKM. The CDR3 totals 15 residues. As DNA, the CDR3 is TGTGCCAGCAGTTTGGCGAGGGGCGGGGTTCAGCCCCAGCATTTT. This sequence encodes CASSLARGGVQPQHF.

This chain joins TRBV23-1 and TRBJ1-5; TRBD1 agrees at 7 bases. TRBV23-1 is filed as an ORF, its function uncertain. With V trimmed by 7 bases and J by 3 bases, 6 bases remained unmatched. CDR3 length: 14 amino acids. CDR3 coding DNA: TGCGCCAGCACGAGGACAGGAGACAATCAGCCCCAGCATTTT. Encoded protein: CASTRTGDNQPQHF.

A word on this clone: A read error is possible here, since a much larger clone lies one base away. At the DNA level, this CDR3 is encoded by other sequences in the same sample as well. The V call is TRBV11-2, the J call TRBJ2-1; TRBD2 matches 8 bases. Germline assignment: CDR1 SGHAT and CDR2 FQNNGV. The V and J ends lost 1 base and 4 bases, in that order; junction bases with no gene match: 0. This CDR3 is 14 amino acids long. CDR3 sequence reads: CASSLAGGYNEQFF. Written as DNA, the CDR3 is TGTGCCAGCAGCTTAGCGGGGGGGTACAATGAGCAGTTCTTC.

The CDR3 sequence: CASREGLAGGPHEQFF. CDR3 sequence (DNA): TGTGCCAGCAGGGAGGGACTAGCGGGAGGGCCGCATGAGCAGTTCTTC. This sequence joins TRBV28 and TRBJ2-1; TRBD2 matches 16 bases. Germline V gene data show CDR1 as MDHEN and CDR2 as SYDVKM. The CDR3 is made up of 16 amino acids. Unmatched junction bases numbered 7, after V lost 6 bases and J lost 8 bases.

The rearrangement uses TRBV28 and TRBJ2-7, with 7 bases that match TRBD2. This CDR3 spans 14 amino acids. V shed 2 bases, J shed 2 bases, and the junction held 3 bases outside the gene matches. Germline V gene lookup returns CDR1 MDHEN and CDR2 SYDVKM. CDR3 sequence reads: CASSLGGGPYEQYF. The DNA for the CDR3 is TGTGCCAGCAGTTTAGGGGGAGGGCCCTACGAGCAGTACTTC.

The V call is TRBV11-2, the J call TRBJ2-5, with TRBD1 as a possible D gene (6 bases). Trimming cost V 8 bases and J 7 bases, with 20 bases left between them. The CDR3 loop spans 14 amino acids. Looked up from germline, CDR1 is SGHAT and CDR2 is FQNNGV. The CDR3 DNA is TGTGCCAGCGGTGACAGGCTCGATACCTCGACCCAGTACTTC. Translating it yields CASGDRLDTSTQYF. The full variable domain, its missing parts supplied by reference TRBV11-2 and TRBJ2-5, is EAGVAQSPRYKIIEKRQSVAFWCNPISGHATLYWYQQILGQGPKLLIQFQNNGVVDDSQLPKDRFSAERLKGVDSTLKIQPAKLEDSAVYLCASGDRLDTSTQYFGPGTRLLVL.

V gene TRBV7-9 combines with J gene TRBJ1-1; 8 nucleotides agree with TRBD1. Germline loops: CDR1 SEHNR, CDR2 FQNEAQ (reference sequence). Trimming cost V 3 bases and J 7 bases; bases outside gene matches: 7. The length of the CDR3 is 14 residues. The CDR3 bases are TGTGCCAGCAGCTTCATGGGGGGACAGGATGAAGCTTTCTTT. This gives the protein CASSFMGGQDEAFF.

The chain combines TRBV29-1 with TRBJ1-1; D ambiguous. V gave up 7 bases and J gave up 1 base, with 7 bases separating them. Germline loops: CDR1 SQVTM, CDR2 ANQGSEA. The CDR3 loop spans 11 amino acids. The CDR3: CSAGTNTEAFF. The DNA for the CDR3 is TGCAGCGCCGGAACGAACACTGAAGCTTTCTTT.

The chain has TRBV6-1 and TRBJ1-1; unclear D gene. The germline V gene has CDR1 MNHNS and CDR2 SASEGT. The CDR3 totals 13 residues. Trimming took 8 bases from V and 0 from J, leaving 10 bases between them. CDR3 nucleotide sequence: TGTGCCAGCGATATCCGGGTGAACACTGAAGCTTTCTTT. Amino acid sequence: CASDIRVNTEAFF.

This clone was counted a single time. The chain uses TRBV25-1 and TRBJ1-4; D may be TRBD1 (6 bases). This CDR3 region has 16 residues. CDR1 MGHDK and CDR2 SYGVNS come from the germline V gene. The V end was cut by 3 bases, the J end by 7 bases, with 18 bases between. The DNA for the CDR3 is TGTGCCAGCAGTGAGCTTACCGGGACACATGTTGAAAAACTGTTTTTT. It is translated as CASSELTGTHVEKLFF. The variable domain in full, completed from reference TRBV25-1 and TRBJ1-4, reads EADIYQTPRYLVIGTGKKITLECSQTMGHDKMYWYQQDPGMELHLIHYSYGVNSTEKGDLSSESTVSRIRTEHFPLTLESARPSHTSQYLCASSELTGTHVEKLFFGSGTQLSVL.

The chain has TRBV4-2 and TRBJ2-7, with 7 nucleotides matching TRBD1. The CDR3 runs 15 residues. The germline CDR1 and CDR2 sequences are LGHNA and YNFKEQ. Losses at the gene ends were 4 bases for V and 7 bases for J; bases not matched to a gene: 13. The CDR3 here is CASSLVSQGRGEQYF. CDR3 bases: TGTGCCAGCAGCCTAGTATCACAGGGGCGTGGGGAGCAGTACTTC.

The chain carries TRBV6-1 and TRBJ2-2, with no clear D. The germline V gene has CDR1 MNHNS and CDR2 SASEGT. The CDR3 extends over 14 amino acids. V was shortened by 4 bases and J by 0 bases, with 6 bases between the two germline ends. The CDR3 coding sequence is TGTGCCAGCAGTGGCCTATCGAACACCGGGGAGCTGTTTTTT. Residues: CASSGLSNTGELFF.

The CDR3, as DNA: TGTGCCAGCGAGCGGGATTCGGGTATTCAGTACTTC. This translates into CASERDSGIQYF. This sequence joins TRBV6-1 and TRBJ2-4; TRBD2 matches at 7 bases. Germline values: CDR1 MNHNS, CDR2 SASEGT. After removal of 8 bases from V and 10 bases from J, the junction contained 8 bases not matched to a gene. The CDR3 totals 12 residues.

The rearrangement joins TRBV5-1 to TRBJ1-5; unclear D gene. Trimming removed 3 bases at V and 4 bases at J, with 8 bases between. The CDR3 is 13 amino acids. CDR1 SGHRS and CDR2 YFSETQ come from the germline V gene. The CDR3 sequence is CASSYSGNQPQHF. CDR3 bases: TGCGCCAGCAGCTATTCCGGTAATCAGCCCCAGCATTTT.

The chain combines TRBV5-6 with TRBJ2-5; no clear D. The CDR3 consists of 13 residues. The germline V gene has CDR1 SGHDT and CDR2 YYEEEE. The V gene lost 4 bases and the J gene lost 2 bases, with 9 bases spanning the gap. CDR3 in DNA: TGTGCCAGCAGCGCCCACGGTCAAGAGACCCAGTACTTC. Its protein product is CASSAHGQETQYF.

This chain links TRBV13 with TRBJ2-3, with TRBD2 matching over 9 bases. Germline V gene sequence: CDR1 PRHDT, CDR2 FYEKMQ (reference sequence). This CDR3 region has 18 residues. V was pared by 0 bases and J by 4 bases, with 11 bases of the junction left unmatched. The DNA for the CDR3 is TGTGCCAGCAGCTTAGGCCGGACTAGCGATGTAGTGGCAGATACGCAGTATTTT. It encodes CASSLGRTSDVVADTQYF.

A remark on this clone: In the same sample, other DNA sequences code for this CDR3. This sequence joins TRBV18 and TRBJ2-7; possible D gene TRBD2, 5 bases. The germline V gene has CDR1 KGHSH and CDR2 LQKENI. This CDR3 region has 13 residues. The V end was cut by 6 bases, the J end by 0 bases, with 9 bases between. CDR3 nucleotides: TGTGCCAGCTCCCCCGGGAACTCCTACGAGCAGTACTTC. Its protein is CASSPGNSYEQYF.

The chain recombines TRBV19 with TRBJ2-6; the D gene is possibly TRBD1 (5 bases). Trimming left V 3 bases short and J 7 bases short, with 10 bases between. CDR1 and CDR2 from the germline V gene are LNHDA and SQIVND (reference sequence). This CDR3 comprises 14 residues. In DNA, the CDR3 is TGTGCCAGTAGTATGGGGCAGGTTGCCAACGTCCTGACTTTC. It specifies CASSMGQVANVLTF.

This chain uses TRBV5-8 with TRBJ2-1, with TRBD2 matching over 12 bases. This CDR3 is 17 amino acids long. The junction had 5 bases not matched to a gene; V was cut back by 0 bases and J by 4 bases. Germline V gives CDR1 SGHTS, CDR2 YDEGEE. CDR3 in amino acids: CASSLVGLAGRYNEQFF. In nucleotides, the CDR3 is TGTGCCAGCAGCTTGGTAGGACTAGCGGGACGGTACAATGAGCAGTTCTTC.

V usage is TRBV5-1 and J usage is TRBJ2-4; TRBD1 is a possible D gene (5 bases). Trimming took off 4 bases at V and 7 bases at J, with 12 bases between the two ends. The CDR3 runs 13 residues. Germline CDR1 is SGHRS and CDR2 is YFSETQ. The CDR3, as DNA: TGCGCCAGCAGCCCCTCGAAGGGGAACATTCAGTACTTC. This sequence encodes CASSPSKGNIQYF.

This clone occurred many times. J is TRBJ1-2 and V is TRBV15; D not certain. The CDR3 runs to 14 residues. Germline V CDR1 and CDR2: LNHNV, YYDKDF (reference sequence). The V end lost 1 base, the J end lost 7 bases, and 13 bases lay between the germline ends. This CDR3 is CATSRAEGYGGYTF. CDR3 bases: TGTGCCACCAGCAGAGCGGAAGGGTACGGTGGCTACACCTTC.

V and J are TRBV7-9 and TRBJ1-2; perhaps TRBD1 as D (6 bases). V dropped 5 bases and J dropped 4 bases, with 11 bases sitting between them. This CDR3 has 13 amino acids. Germline values: CDR1 SEHNR, CDR2 FQNEAQ (reference sequence). The CDR3 region has the DNA TGTGCCAGCAGCCTACAGACAGGCTATGGCTACACCTTC. It specifies CASSLQTGYGYTF.

This chain joins TRBV18 and TRBJ1-1, with D possibly TRBD1 on 6 matching bases. Germline lookup yields CDR1 KGHSH and CDR2 LQKENI. The CDR3 contains 13 residues. Trimming pared 2 bases from V and 8 bases from J, leaving 12 bases between. The CDR3 reads CASSPETGWEAFF. DNA for the CDR3: TGTGCCAGCTCACCAGAGACAGGATGGGAAGCTTTCTTT.

This clone was seen a single time. The CDR3 reads CASSRGTSGRYEGEQFF. For the CDR3, the DNA is TGTGCCAGCAGCCGCGGGACTAGCGGGAGATATGAGGGTGAGCAGTTCTTC. The chain joins TRBV7-9 to TRBJ2-1, with 14 nucleotides matching TRBD2. CDR1 is SEHNR and CDR2 is FQNEAQ in the germline V gene (reference sequence). The length of the CDR3 is 17 residues. Trimming removed 5 bases from V and 9 bases from J; junction bases left unmatched: 12.

The chain has TRBV7-2 and TRBJ1-4; no firm D call. CDR1 and CDR2 (germline): SGHTA, FQGNSA. The length of the CDR3 is 15 residues. Trimming left V 1 base short and J 2 bases short, with 8 bases between. DNA for the CDR3: TGTGCCAGCAGCTTAGTTTCTGGGACTAATGAAAAACTGTTTTTT. Translated: CASSLVSGTNEKLFF.

This clone was seen repeatedly, ten times or more. The chain has TRBV9 and TRBJ1-4, with TRBD1 identical over 7 bases. This CDR3 comprises 15 residues. In germline, CDR1 is SGDLS, CDR2 YYNGEE. Trimming took 0 bases from V and 3 from J; bases not matched to a gene: 2. CDR3 DNA sequence: TGTGCCAGCAGCGTAGATGGGACAGCTAATGAAAAACTGTTTTTT. Encoded protein: CASSVDGTANEKLFF.